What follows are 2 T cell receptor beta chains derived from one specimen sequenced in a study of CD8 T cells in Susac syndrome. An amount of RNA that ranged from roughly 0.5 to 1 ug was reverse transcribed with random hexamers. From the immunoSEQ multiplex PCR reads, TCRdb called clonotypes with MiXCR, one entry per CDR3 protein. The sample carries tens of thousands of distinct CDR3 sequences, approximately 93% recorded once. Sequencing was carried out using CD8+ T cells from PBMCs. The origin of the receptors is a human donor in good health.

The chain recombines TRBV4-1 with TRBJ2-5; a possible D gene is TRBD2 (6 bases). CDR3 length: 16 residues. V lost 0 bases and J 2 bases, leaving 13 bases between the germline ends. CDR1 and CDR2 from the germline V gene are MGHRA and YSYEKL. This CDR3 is CASSQEVRGGQETQYF. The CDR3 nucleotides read TGCGCCAGCAGCCAAGAGGTGCGGGGCGGTCAAGAGACCCAGTACTTC.

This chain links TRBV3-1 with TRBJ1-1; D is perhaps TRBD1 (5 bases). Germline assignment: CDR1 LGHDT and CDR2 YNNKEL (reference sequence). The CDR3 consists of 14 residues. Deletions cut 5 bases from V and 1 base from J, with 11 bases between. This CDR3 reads CASSVETANTEAFF. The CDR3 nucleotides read TGTGCCAGCAGCGTTGAGACAGCGAACACTGAAGCTTTCTTT.